This T cell receptor beta chain comes out of a study of T cell repertoires and HLA-DP antigens. The length of the CDR3 is 13 residues. Germline CDR1 reads MNHEY; CDR2 reads SVGAGI. V lost 7 bases and J lost 7, with 14 bases in between. This clone was picked up a small number of times. Its antigen remains unidentified. The primer mix covered 54 TRBV segments and 13 TRBJ segments. Clones were sequenced by immunoSEQ multiplex PCR, and TCRdb holds only the in-frame ones, with some missing. The sample yields about 73,000 clones, about 80% seen once. The sequence was collected from a man in his 60s in good health and CMV-seronegative. The chain uses TRBV6-5 and TRBJ1-3, with D maybe TRBD1 (5 bases). The sequenced material came from CD4+ T cells from PBMCs. The CDR3 loop reads CASTRRGGNTIYF. CDR3 in DNA: TGTGCCAGCACGCGAAGGGGTGGCAACACCATATATTTT.